Following are 19 T cell receptor beta chains from one sample sequenced in a study of blood T cell repertoires in COVID-19. Clones were sequenced by immunoSEQ multiplex PCR, and TCRdb holds only the in-frame ones, with some missing. The sample has some 250,000 clones; around 80% are singletons. The specimen was peripheral blood. These receptors came from a man aged 40-50 years with active or convalescent COVID-19.

The chain couples TRBV5-8 to TRBJ1-5, with TRBD1 as a possible D gene (5 bases). The CDR3 has 11 residues. CDR1 is SGHTS, CDR2 YDEGEE, per germline. Trimming stripped 4 bases from V and 9 bases from J, with 8 bases between. CDR3 region: CASSGAGPQHF. The CDR3 DNA is TGTGCCAGCAGCGGGGCCGGGCCCCAGCATTTT.

This clone was seen once. The V gene is TRBV2, the J gene TRBJ2-3; 13 bases map to TRBD2. The junction had 8 bases not matched to a gene; V was cut back by 7 bases and J by 7 bases. The CDR3 has 15 residues. CDR1 is SNHLY, CDR2 FYNNEI, per germline. The CDR3 loop is CASNYGTSGENTQYF. CDR3 sequence (DNA): TGTGCCAGCAACTACGGGACTAGCGGGGAAAATACGCAGTATTTT.

The gene calls are TRBV11-2 and TRBJ1-5, with unresolved D. CDR1 and CDR2 from the germline V gene are SGHAT and FQNNGV. Trimming stripped 6 bases from V and 4 bases from J, with 16 bases between. The CDR3 covers 15 residues. CDR3 region: CASSPWRVGNQPQHF. Written as DNA, the CDR3 is TGTGCCAGCAGTCCTTGGAGGGTCGGGAATCAGCCCCAGCATTTT.

V and J are TRBV19 and TRBJ1-2, with TRBD1 matching 9 bases. V shed 5 bases and J 4 bases; nucleotides not matched to a gene: 8. The length of the CDR3 is 15 residues. CDR1 and CDR2 from the germline V gene are LNHDA and SQIVND (reference sequence). CDR3 protein: CASSGTGTRSYGYTF. The CDR3 DNA reads TGTGCCAGTAGTGGGACAGGGACTCGGTCCTATGGCTACACCTTC.

This sequence joins TRBV5-1 and TRBJ1-2; a possible D gene is TRBD1 (5 bases). The germline V and J ends were trimmed by 2 bases and 6 bases, with 14 bases remaining between them. The germline CDR1 and CDR2 sequences are SGHRS and YFSETQ. This CDR3 is built from 14 residues. As DNA, the CDR3 is TGCGCCAGCAGCTTTGGACAAAGGTGGGATGGCTACACCTTC. Amino acids: CASSFGQRWDGYTF. Together with reference TRBV5-1 and TRBJ1-2, the CDR3 gives the full variable domain: KAGVTQTPRYLIKTRGQQVTLSCSPISGHRSVSWYQQTPGQGLQFLFEYFSETQRNKGNFPGRFSGRQFSNSRSEMNVSTLELGDSALYLCASSFGQRWDGYTFGSGTRLTVV.

This clone was counted only a few times. This chain links TRBV4-3 with TRBJ1-5, with TRBD1 matching over 8 bases. The CDR3 length is 15 residues. Unmatched junction bases numbered 6, after V lost 6 bases and J lost 2 bases. CDR1 LGHNA and CDR2 YSLEER come from the germline V gene. This CDR3 reads CASSLTGDGNQPQHF. In nucleotides, the CDR3 is TGCGCCAGCAGTCTGACAGGGGACGGCAATCAGCCCCAGCATTTT.

A remark on this clone: At the DNA level, this CDR3 is encoded by other sequences in the same sample as well. The chain couples TRBV18 to TRBJ1-4, with 9 positions matching TRBD1. The CDR3 runs 15 residues. Germline CDR1 KGHSH, CDR2 LQKENI. V was pared by 3 bases and J by 5 bases, with 4 bases of the junction left unmatched. CDR3 coding DNA: TGTGCCAGCTCACCCCCGGGACAGGGCAATGAAAAACTGTTTTTT. As protein: CASSPPGQGNEKLFF.

The chain combines TRBV5-1 with TRBJ1-1; 8 bases align to TRBD1. Trimming removed 4 bases from V and 5 bases from J; junction bases left unmatched: 10. Germline V gene lookup returns CDR1 SGHRS and CDR2 YFSETQ. The CDR3 length is 15 residues. CDR3 sequence: CASSPGGADGTEAFF. In DNA form, the CDR3 reads TGCGCCAGCAGCCCAGGGGGCGCGGATGGTACTGAAGCTTTCTTT. The full variable domain, its missing parts supplied by reference TRBV5-1 and TRBJ1-1, is KAGVTQTPRYLIKTRGQQVTLSCSPISGHRSVSWYQQTPGQGLQFLFEYFSETQRNKGNFPGRFSGRQFSNSRSEMNVSTLELGDSALYLCASSPGGADGTEAFFGQGTRLTVV.

The rearrangement joins TRBV28 to TRBJ1-2; TRBD1 is a possible D gene (5 bases). Germline-derived CDR1 and CDR2 are MDHEN and SYDVKM. V dropped 4 bases and J dropped 6 bases, with 12 bases sitting between them. The CDR3 sequence is 13 residues long. CDR3 bases: TGTGCCAGCAGTTCCAGGAAGGGGAATGGCTACACCTTC. The encoded protein is CASSSRKGNGYTF.

This sequence joins TRBV23-1 and TRBJ2-3, with a possible D match to TRBD2 (5 bases). TRBV23-1 is identified as an open reading frame with a role that is uncertain. The CDR3 consists of 14 residues. Trimming took 3 bases from V and 6 from J, leaving 13 bases between them. CDR3 amino acids: CASSQRAVLDTQYF. CDR3 nucleotides: TGCGCCAGCAGTCAGCGGGCAGTGTTGGATACGCAGTATTTT.

The chain is built from TRBV3-1 (or the pseudogene TRBV3-2) and TRBJ1-1; no clear D. The CDR3 contains 12 residues. Germline assignment: CDR1 LGHDT and CDR2 YNNKEL (reference sequence). V was shortened by 2 bases and J by 6 bases, with 7 bases between the two germline ends. The DNA for the CDR3 is TGTGCCAGCAGCCAAAGCGGCGCTGAAGCTTTCTTT. Encoded protein: CASSQSGAEAFF.

V gene TRBV5-1 combines with J gene TRBJ2-2, with D possibly being TRBD1 (6 bases). Germline-derived CDR1 and CDR2 are SGHRS and YFSETQ. The CDR3 extends over 15 amino acids. The V gene lost 5 bases and the J gene lost 5 bases, with 16 bases spanning the gap. DNA of the CDR3: TGCGCCAGCAGTTTCAGGGGCCCTGGGACCGGGGAGCTGTTTTTT. Its protein is CASSFRGPGTGELFF.

The chain joins TRBV7-9 to TRBJ1-1; unclear D gene. The germline CDR1 and CDR2 sequences are SEHNR and FQNEAQ (reference sequence). Trimming removed 3 bases from V and 1 base from J, with 6 bases in between. CDR3 size: 13 residues. The CDR3 here is CASSFPQNTEAFF. The CDR3 DNA follows: TGTGCCAGCAGCTTCCCCCAGAACACTGAAGCTTTCTTT.

This sequence joins TRBV7-2 and TRBJ1-1, with 8 bases identical to TRBD1. The CDR3 consists of 12 residues. J lost 9 bases, V lost 6 bases, and 6 bases had no gene match. The germline V gene has CDR1 SGHTA and CDR2 FQGNSA. In DNA form, the CDR3 reads TGTGCCAGCAGTCTGGACAGGGTTCAAGCTTTCTTT. It translates to CASSLDRVQAFF.

The V call is TRBV3-1 (or the pseudogene TRBV3-2), the J call TRBJ1-5, with TRBD1 matching over 8 bases. CDR1 and CDR2 (germline): LGHDT, YNNKEL (reference sequence). The CDR3 length is 17 residues. The V segment lost 1 base and the J segment 3 bases; nucleotides outside the gene matches: 8. CDR3 nucleotides: TGTGCCAGCAGCCAAGCACAGGGGGTGGGCCCCAATCAGCCCCAGCATTTT. It yields the protein CASSQAQGVGPNQPQHF.

In its sample, this clone was seen once. The chain uses TRBV19 and TRBJ2-3, with D uncertain. The germline V gene has CDR1 LNHDA and CDR2 SQIVND (reference sequence). V lost 0 bases and J lost 3, with 7 bases in between. The CDR3 runs to 14 residues. The CDR3: CASSIDPGTDTQYF. The CDR3 DNA reads as TGTGCCAGTAGTATAGACCCCGGGACAGATACGCAGTATTTT.

The rearrangement uses TRBV3-1 (or the pseudogene TRBV3-2) and TRBJ2-3; 7 bases are shared with TRBD1. The V and J ends lost 4 bases and 1 base, in that order; junction bases with no gene match: 5. CDR1 and CDR2 (germline): LGHDT, YNNKEL (reference sequence). This CDR3 is 15 amino acids long. DNA of the CDR3: TGTGCCAGCAGCCCGACCGGACAGGGCACAGATACGCAGTATTTT. Its protein product is CASSPTGQGTDTQYF.

This clone was seen once. V is TRBV5-1 and J is TRBJ1-1; 7 bases align to TRBD1. The V and J ends lost 4 bases and 8 bases, in that order; junction bases with no gene match: 5. The CDR3 runs to 12 residues. Germline V gives CDR1 SGHRS, CDR2 YFSETQ. CDR3 sequence reads: CASSVGTDEAFF. The DNA for the CDR3 is TGCGCCAGCAGCGTAGGGACAGACGAAGCTTTCTTT.

A few counts support this clone. J is TRBJ2-7 and V is TRBV11-2; weak D call: TRBD1 (5 bases). V shed 0 bases and J shed 2 bases, with 11 bases lying between them. This CDR3 is built from 15 residues. The germline V gene has CDR1 SGHAT and CDR2 FQNNGV. The CDR3 reads CASSLDRQTTYEQYF. The CDR3 nucleotides are TGTGCCAGCAGCTTAGATAGACAGACGACCTACGAGCAGTACTTC.